Presented here are 11 T cell receptor beta chains from one specimen sequenced in a study of T-cell memory formation after mild COVID-19. MiXCR, run by TCRdb on the 5' RACE reads, gives a single entry per CDR3 protein. The sample contains 400,000 to 500,000 distinct CDR3 sequences, 20% of which appear only once. Sequencing was performed on PBMCs or a T cell subset sorted from them (not recorded which). All receptors come from an adult woman who had mild COVID-19 (a few samples of this study predate the infection). Cell type and time point are not known.

The V and J genes are TRBV6-6 and TRBJ2-7, with TRBD1 matching over 10 bases. The CDR3 covers 15 residues. Germline V gene sequence: CDR1 MNHNY, CDR2 SVGAGI (reference sequence). With V trimmed by 6 bases and J by 6 bases, 11 bases remained unmatched. The CDR3 spells CASRSSGTGEGEQYF. DNA of the CDR3: TGTGCCAGCAGATCTTCCGGGACAGGGGAAGGCGAGCAGTACTTC.

This clonotype was seen only a few times. This chain uses TRBV19 with TRBJ2-7; D ambiguous. V lost 3 bases and J 3 bases, leaving 12 bases between the germline ends. Germline V gene lookup returns CDR1 LNHDA and CDR2 SQIVND (reference sequence). The CDR3 length is 14 residues. CDR3 residues: CASSMPNRNYEQYF. As DNA, the CDR3 is TGTGCCAGTAGTATGCCGAATAGGAACTACGAGCAGTACTTC.

As regards this clonotype: At one end, the junction sequence differs from germline, possibly due to a read error. This chain connects TRBV9 to TRBJ1-4; no definite D call. Germline lookup yields CDR1 SGDLS and CDR2 YYNGEE. The CDR3 is made up of 16 amino acids. In DNA, the CDR3 is TGTGCCTGCAGCGTAGGAGGGAGGGCAACTAATGAAAAACTGTTTTTT. It yields the protein CACSVGGRATNEKLFF.

This clonotype was counted ten times or more. The CDR3 nucleotides are TGTGCCAGCAGCCAAAAGGCGGGGCCTGGATTATACACAGATACGCAGTATTTT. The encoded protein is CASSQKAGPGLYTDTQYF. The chain links TRBV3-1 to TRBJ2-3; D may be TRBD2 (6 bases). The germline V and J ends were trimmed by 2 bases and 2 bases, with 20 bases remaining between them. Germline lookup yields CDR1 LGHDT and CDR2 YNNKEL (reference sequence). The CDR3 is made up of 18 amino acids.

The rearrangement links TRBV15 to TRBJ1-5; 8 positions agree with TRBD1. V was clipped by 1 base and J by 5 bases; unmatched bases: 10. CDR1 is LNHNV and CDR2 is YYDKDF in the germline V gene (reference sequence). The CDR3 is made up of 17 amino acids. The DNA for the CDR3 is TGTGCCACCAGCAGAGTCCTTGACAGGGGTTGGTATCAGCCCCAGCATTTT. Encoded protein: CATSRVLDRGWYQPQHF.

The chain employs TRBV9 and TRBJ2-2, with TRBD2 matching 11 bases. Germline V lookup: CDR1 SGDLS, CDR2 YYNGEE. The V segment lost 3 bases and the J segment 4 bases; nucleotides outside the gene matches: 20. The CDR3 spans 21 residues. In DNA, the CDR3 is TGTGCCAGCAGCGACTCCCAGGACAGGGCAAGACTAGCGGGACCCACCGGGGAGCTGTTTTTT. Its protein is CASSDSQDRARLAGPTGELFF.

CDR3 residues: CASTVYSSGSTDTQYF. CDR3 bases: TGTGCCAGCACCGTTTATTCTAGCGGGAGCACAGATACGCAGTATTTT. The rearrangement links TRBV27 to TRBJ2-3, with TRBD2 identical over 8 bases. Trimming cost V 7 bases and J 0 bases; bases outside gene matches: 9. Germline V gene data show CDR1 as MNHEY and CDR2 as SMNVEV (reference sequence). The CDR3 extends over 16 amino acids.

The CDR3 sequence: CASSLSGPRELFF. CDR3 nucleotides: TGTGCCAGCAGCTTGTCCGGCCCCCGAGAACTGTTTTTT. The V call is TRBV5-6, the J call TRBJ1-4; D remains unclear. The germline V gene has CDR1 SGHDT and CDR2 YYEEEE. The CDR3 has 13 residues. Trimming pared 1 base from V and 12 bases from J, leaving 13 bases between.

This clonotype has more than one count but fewer than ten. The J gene is TRBJ2-7, the V gene TRBV4-1; 10 bases are shared with TRBD1. CDR1 and CDR2 (germline): MGHRA, YSYEKL. V lost 6 bases to trimming and J lost 2 bases; unmatched junction nucleotides: 7. This CDR3 contains 15 residues. CDR3 amino acids: CASRLTGTGAYEQYF. CDR3 in DNA: TGCGCCAGCAGACTTACCGGGACAGGGGCCTACGAGCAGTACTTC.

A few counts support this clonotype. The CDR3 protein is CASSHSVRGSKNIQYF. For the CDR3, the DNA is TGTGCCAGCAGCCACTCTGTCAGGGGATCCAAAAACATTCAGTACTTC. The chain is built from TRBV5-6 and TRBJ2-4; D possibly corresponds to TRBD1 (6 bases). CDR3 size: 16 residues. V was pared by 4 bases and J by 2 bases, with 16 bases between. Germline V gene sequence: CDR1 SGHDT, CDR2 YYEEEE. The entire variable domain, with the rest obtained from reference TRBV5-6 and TRBJ2-4, is as follows: DAGVTQSPTHLIKTRGQQVTLRCSPKSGHDTVSWYQQALGQGPQFIFQYYEEEERQRGNFPDRFSGHQFPNYSSELNVNALLLGDSALYLCASSHSVRGSKNIQYFGAGTRLSVL.

This sequence joins TRBV6-5 and TRBJ1-2; the D gene is possibly TRBD1 (5 bases). The CDR3 is 13 residues long. Trimming stripped 6 bases from V and 3 bases from J, with 11 bases between. Germline V lookup: CDR1 MNHEY, CDR2 SVGAGI. The CDR3 loop is CASSRGTDYGYTF. CDR3 coding DNA: TGTGCCAGCAGCCGCGGGACGGACTATGGCTACACCTTC.